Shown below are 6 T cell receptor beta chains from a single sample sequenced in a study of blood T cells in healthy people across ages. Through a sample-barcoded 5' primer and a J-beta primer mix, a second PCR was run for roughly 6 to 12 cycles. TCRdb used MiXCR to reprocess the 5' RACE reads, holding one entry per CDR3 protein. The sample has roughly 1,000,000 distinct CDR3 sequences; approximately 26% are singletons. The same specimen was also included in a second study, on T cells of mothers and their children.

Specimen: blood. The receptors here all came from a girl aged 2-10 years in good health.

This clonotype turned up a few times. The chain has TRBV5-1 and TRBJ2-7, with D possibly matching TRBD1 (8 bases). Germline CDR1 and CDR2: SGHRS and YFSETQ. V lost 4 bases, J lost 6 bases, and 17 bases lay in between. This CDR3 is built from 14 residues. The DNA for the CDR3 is TGCGCCAGCAGCCCCCTGACAGGGGAGGGCGAGCAGTACTTC. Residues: CASSPLTGEGEQYF.

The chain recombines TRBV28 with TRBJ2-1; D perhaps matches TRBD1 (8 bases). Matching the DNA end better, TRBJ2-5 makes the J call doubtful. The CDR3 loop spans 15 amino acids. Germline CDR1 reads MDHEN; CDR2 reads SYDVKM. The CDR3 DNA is TGTGCCAGCAGTTCATACAGGGGGGGAAGGGAGACCCAGTACTTC. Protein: CASSSYRGGRETQYF.

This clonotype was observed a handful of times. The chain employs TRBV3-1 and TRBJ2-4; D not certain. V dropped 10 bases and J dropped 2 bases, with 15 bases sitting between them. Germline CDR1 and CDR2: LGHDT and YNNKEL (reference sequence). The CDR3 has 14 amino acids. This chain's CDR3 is CATADLDTKNIQYF. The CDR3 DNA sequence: TGTGCCACCGCGGACCTCGATACCAAAAACATTCAGTACTTC. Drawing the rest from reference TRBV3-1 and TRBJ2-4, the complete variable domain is DTAVSQTPKYLVTQMGNDKSIKCEQNLGHDTMYWYKQDSKKFLKIMFSYNNKELIINETVPNRFSPKSPDKAHLNLHINSLELGDSAVYFCATADLDTKNIQYFGAGTRLSVL.

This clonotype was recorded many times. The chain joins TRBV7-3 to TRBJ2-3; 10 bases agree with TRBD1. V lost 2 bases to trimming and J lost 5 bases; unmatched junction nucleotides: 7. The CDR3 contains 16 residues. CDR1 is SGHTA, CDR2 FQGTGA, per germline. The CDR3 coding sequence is TGTGCCAGCAGCTTAGGGGACAGGGGACCACAAGATACGCAGTATTTT. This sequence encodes CASSLGDRGPQDTQYF.

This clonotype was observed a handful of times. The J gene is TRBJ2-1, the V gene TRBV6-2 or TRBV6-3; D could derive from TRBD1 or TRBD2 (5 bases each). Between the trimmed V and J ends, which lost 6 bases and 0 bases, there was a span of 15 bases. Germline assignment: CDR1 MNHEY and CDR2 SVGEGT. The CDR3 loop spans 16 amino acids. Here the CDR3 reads CASRHPWDDSYNEQFF. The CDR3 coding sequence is TGTGCCAGCAGACACCCCTGGGACGACTCCTACAATGAGCAGTTCTTC.

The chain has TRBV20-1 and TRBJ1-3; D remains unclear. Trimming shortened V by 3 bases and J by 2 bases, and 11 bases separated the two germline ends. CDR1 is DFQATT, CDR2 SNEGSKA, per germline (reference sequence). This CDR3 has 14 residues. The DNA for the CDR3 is TGCAGTGCTAGTAATCGGGGAACTGGAAACACCATATATTTT. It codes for CSASNRGTGNTIYF.